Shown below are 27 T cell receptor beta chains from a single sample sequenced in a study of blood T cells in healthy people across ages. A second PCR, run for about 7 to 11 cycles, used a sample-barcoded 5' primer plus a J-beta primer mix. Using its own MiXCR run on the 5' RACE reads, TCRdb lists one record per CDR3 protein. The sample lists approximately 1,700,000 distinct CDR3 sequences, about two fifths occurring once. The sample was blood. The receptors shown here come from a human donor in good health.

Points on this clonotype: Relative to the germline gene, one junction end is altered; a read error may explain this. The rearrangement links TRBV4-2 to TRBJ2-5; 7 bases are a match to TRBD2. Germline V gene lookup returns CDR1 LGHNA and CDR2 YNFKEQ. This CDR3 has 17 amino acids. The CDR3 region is CASSQHSGASGKETLYF. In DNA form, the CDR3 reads TGTGCCAGCAGCCAGCACTCCGGGGCTAGCGGAAAAGAGACCCTGTACTTC.

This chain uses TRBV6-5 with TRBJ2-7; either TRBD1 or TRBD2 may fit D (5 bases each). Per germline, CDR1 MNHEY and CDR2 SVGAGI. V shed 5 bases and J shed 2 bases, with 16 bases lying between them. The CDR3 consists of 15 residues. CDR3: CASSNPGPVPYEQYF. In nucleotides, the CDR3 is TGTGCCAGCAGTAATCCGGGGCCCGTACCCTACGAGCAGTACTTC.

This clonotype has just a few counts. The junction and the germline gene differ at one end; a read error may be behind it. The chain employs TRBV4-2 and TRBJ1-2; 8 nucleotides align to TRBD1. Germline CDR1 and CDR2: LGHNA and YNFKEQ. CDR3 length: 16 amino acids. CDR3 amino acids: CASSQDYRGANYGYIF. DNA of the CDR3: TGTGCCAGCAGCCAAGATTACAGGGGGGCTAACTATGGCTACATCTTC.

CDR3: CASSFQTEAFF. The CDR3 DNA follows: TGTGCCAGCAGTTTCCAAACCGAAGCTTTCTTT. V and J are TRBV6-5 and TRBJ1-1; D is ambiguous. V lost 4 bases to trimming and J lost 8 bases, with 8 bases between them. There are 11 residues in the CDR3. Germline loops: CDR1 MNHEY, CDR2 SVGAGI.

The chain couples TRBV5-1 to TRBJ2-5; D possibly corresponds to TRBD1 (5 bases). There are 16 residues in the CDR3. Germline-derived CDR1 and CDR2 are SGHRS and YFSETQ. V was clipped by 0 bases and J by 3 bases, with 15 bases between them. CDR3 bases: TGCGCCAGCAGCTTGGCCAGTCGCAGGGTGGAAGAGACCCAGTACTTC. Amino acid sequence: CASSLASRRVEETQYF.

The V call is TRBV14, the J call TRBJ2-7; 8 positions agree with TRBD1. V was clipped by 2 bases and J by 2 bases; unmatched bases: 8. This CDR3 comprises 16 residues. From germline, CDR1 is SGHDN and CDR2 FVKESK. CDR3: CASSQTNRGRAYEQYF. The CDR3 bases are TGTGCCAGCAGCCAAACAAACAGGGGGAGAGCCTACGAGCAGTACTTC.

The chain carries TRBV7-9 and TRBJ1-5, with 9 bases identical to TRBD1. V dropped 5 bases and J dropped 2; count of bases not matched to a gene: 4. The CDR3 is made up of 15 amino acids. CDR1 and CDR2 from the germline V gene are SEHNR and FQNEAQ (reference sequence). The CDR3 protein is CASSARQGGNQPQHF. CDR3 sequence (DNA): TGTGCCAGCAGCGCCCGACAGGGGGGCAATCAGCCCCAGCATTTT. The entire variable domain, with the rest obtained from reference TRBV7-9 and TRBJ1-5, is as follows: DTGVSQNPRHKITKRGQNVTFRCDPISEHNRLYWYRQTLGQGPEFLTYFQNEAQLEKSRLLSDRFSAERPKGSFSTLEIQRTEQGDSAMYLCASSARQGGNQPQHFGDGTRLSIL.

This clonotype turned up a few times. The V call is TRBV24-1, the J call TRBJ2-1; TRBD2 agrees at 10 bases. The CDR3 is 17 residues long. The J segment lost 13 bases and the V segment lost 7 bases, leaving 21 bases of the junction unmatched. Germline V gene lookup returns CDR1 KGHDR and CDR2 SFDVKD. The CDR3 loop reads CATRVLLPSLAGAIQFF. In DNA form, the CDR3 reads TGTGCCACCAGAGTACTCCTTCCATCCCTAGCGGGGGCGATTCAGTTCTTC.

The CDR3, as DNA: TGCGCCAGCAGCCTCCGGGACAGGGGGCGCTGGGAGACCCAGTACTTC. Translation: CASSLRDRGRWETQYF. This chain joins TRBV5-1 and TRBJ2-5, with 12 nucleotides matching TRBD1. The germline V gene has CDR1 SGHRS and CDR2 YFSETQ. Trimming removed 4 bases from V and 5 bases from J; junction bases left unmatched: 9. The CDR3 contains 16 residues.

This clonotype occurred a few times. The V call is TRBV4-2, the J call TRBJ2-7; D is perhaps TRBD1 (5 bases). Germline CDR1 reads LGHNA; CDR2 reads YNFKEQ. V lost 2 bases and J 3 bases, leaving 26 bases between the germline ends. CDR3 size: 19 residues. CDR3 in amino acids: CASSQSKGRQSSDLYEQYF. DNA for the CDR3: TGTGCCAGCAGCCAATCCAAGGGGCGGCAGAGTTCAGACCTCTACGAGCAGTACTTC.

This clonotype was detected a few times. In nucleotides, the CDR3 is TGTGCCAGCAGCCAAGCGGGCAGGAGCAATCAGCCCCAGCATTTT. Translating gives CASSQAGRSNQPQHF. This rearrangement joins TRBV3-1 to TRBJ1-5; D is ambiguous. The CDR3 extends over 15 amino acids. Trimming cost V 1 base and J 1 base, with 8 bases left between them. Germline lookup yields CDR1 LGHDT and CDR2 YNNKEL (reference sequence).

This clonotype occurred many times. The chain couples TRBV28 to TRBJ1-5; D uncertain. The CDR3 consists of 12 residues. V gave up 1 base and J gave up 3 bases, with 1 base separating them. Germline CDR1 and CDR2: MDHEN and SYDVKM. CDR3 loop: CASSLYNQPQHF. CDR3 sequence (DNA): TGTGCCAGCAGTTTATACAATCAGCCCCAGCATTTT. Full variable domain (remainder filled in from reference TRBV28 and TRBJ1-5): DVKVTQSSRYLVKRTGEKVFLECVQDMDHENMFWYRQDPGLGLRLIYFSYDVKMKEKGDIPEGYSVSREKKERFSLILESASTNQTSMYLCASSLYNQPQHFGDGTRLSIL.

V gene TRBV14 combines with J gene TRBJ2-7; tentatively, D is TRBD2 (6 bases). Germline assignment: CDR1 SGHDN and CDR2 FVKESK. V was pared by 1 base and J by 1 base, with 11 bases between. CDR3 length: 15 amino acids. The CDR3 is CASSQASGRSYEQYF. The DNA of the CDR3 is TGTGCCAGCAGCCAAGCTTCGGGGAGGTCCTACGAGCAGTACTTC.

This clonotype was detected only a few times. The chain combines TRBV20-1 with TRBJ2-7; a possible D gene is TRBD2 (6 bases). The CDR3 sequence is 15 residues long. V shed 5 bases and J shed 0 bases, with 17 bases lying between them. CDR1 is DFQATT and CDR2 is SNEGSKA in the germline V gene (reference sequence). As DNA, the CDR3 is TGCAGTGCTCCCGATAGTTTCGGGAGCTCCTACGAGCAGTACTTC. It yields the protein CSAPDSFGSSYEQYF.

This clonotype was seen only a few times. The CDR3 nucleotides read TGTGCCAGCAGCTTAACCCCCGGGACAGGGACATACGAGCAGTACTTC. It translates to CASSLTPGTGTYEQYF. The chain carries TRBV7-3 and TRBJ2-7, with TRBD1 matching over 9 bases. This CDR3 has 16 amino acids. V lost 0 bases, J lost 4 bases, and 7 bases stayed unmatched. Germline assignment: CDR1 SGHTA and CDR2 FQGTGA.

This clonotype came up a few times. The CDR3 sequence: CASSSLIHLANYGYTF. The CDR3 DNA is TGTGCCAGCAGCTCCCTGATCCACCTAGCTAACTATGGCTACACCTTC. This rearrangement joins TRBV5-6 to TRBJ1-2; D not resolved. Germline CDR1 is SGHDT and CDR2 is YYEEEE. Trimming removed 3 bases from V and 0 bases from J, with 15 bases in between. There are 16 residues in the CDR3.

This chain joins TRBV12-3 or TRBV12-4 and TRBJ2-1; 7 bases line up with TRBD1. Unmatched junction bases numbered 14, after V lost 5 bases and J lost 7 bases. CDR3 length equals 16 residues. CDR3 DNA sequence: TGTGCCAGCAGTCTCCCCATAGGGCAGGGGGAGAATGAGCAGTTCTTC. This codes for CASSLPIGQGENEQFF.

The CDR3 spells CSGAEQETQYF. The CDR3 region has the DNA TGCAGTGGAGCGGAACAAGAGACCCAGTACTTC. This chain joins TRBV20-1 and TRBJ2-7; D possibly corresponds to TRBD2 (5 bases). The J call is doubtful: the DNA matches TRBJ2-5 better. CDR3 length equals 11 residues. Per the germline V gene, CDR1 is DFQATT and CDR2 is SNEGSKA (reference sequence).

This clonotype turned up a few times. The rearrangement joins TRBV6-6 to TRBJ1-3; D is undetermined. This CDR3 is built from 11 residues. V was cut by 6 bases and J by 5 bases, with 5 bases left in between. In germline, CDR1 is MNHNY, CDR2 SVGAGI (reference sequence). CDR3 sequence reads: CASSYRNTIYF. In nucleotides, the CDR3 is TGTGCCAGCAGCTATAGAAACACCATATATTTT.

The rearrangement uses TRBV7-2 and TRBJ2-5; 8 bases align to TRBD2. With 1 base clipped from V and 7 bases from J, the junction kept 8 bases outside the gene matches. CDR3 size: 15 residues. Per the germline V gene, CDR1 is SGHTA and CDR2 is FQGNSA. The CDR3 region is CASSLELAVGGTQYF. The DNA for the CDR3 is TGTGCCAGCAGCTTAGAACTAGCGGTCGGGGGGACCCAGTACTTC.

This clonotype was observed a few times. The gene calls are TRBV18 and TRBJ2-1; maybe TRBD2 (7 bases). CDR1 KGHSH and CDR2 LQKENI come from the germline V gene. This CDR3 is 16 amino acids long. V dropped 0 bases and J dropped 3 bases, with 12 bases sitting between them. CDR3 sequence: CASSPPGGPYYNEQFF. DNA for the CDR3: TGTGCCAGCTCACCACCGGGGGGGCCTTACTACAATGAGCAGTTCTTC.

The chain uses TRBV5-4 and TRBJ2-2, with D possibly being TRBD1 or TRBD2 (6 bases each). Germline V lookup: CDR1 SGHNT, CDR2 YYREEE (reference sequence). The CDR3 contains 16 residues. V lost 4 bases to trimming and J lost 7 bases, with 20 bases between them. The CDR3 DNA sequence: TGTGCCAGCAGCCCCCTGGGGGGCGCAGCCCTCGGGGAGCTGTTTTTT. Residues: CASSPLGGAALGELFF.

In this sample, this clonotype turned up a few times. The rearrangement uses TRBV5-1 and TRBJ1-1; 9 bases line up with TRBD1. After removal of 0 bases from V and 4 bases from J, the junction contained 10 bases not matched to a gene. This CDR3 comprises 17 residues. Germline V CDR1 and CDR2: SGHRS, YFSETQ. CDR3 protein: CASSLAGGTGMGTEAFF. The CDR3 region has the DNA TGCGCCAGCAGCTTGGCCGGAGGGACAGGGATGGGCACTGAAGCTTTCTTT.

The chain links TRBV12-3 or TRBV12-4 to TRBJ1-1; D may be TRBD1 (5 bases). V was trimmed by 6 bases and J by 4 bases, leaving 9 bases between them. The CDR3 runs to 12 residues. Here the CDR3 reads CASSLRATEAFF. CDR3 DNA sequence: TGTGCCAGCAGCCTCAGGGCCACTGAAGCTTTCTTT.

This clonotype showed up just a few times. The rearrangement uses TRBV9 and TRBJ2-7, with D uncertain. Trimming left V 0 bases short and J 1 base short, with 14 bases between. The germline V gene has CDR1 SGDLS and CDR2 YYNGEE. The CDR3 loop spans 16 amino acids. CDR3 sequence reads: CASSVGSAEPSYEQYF. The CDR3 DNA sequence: TGTGCCAGCAGCGTAGGGTCGGCAGAACCATCCTACGAGCAGTACTTC.

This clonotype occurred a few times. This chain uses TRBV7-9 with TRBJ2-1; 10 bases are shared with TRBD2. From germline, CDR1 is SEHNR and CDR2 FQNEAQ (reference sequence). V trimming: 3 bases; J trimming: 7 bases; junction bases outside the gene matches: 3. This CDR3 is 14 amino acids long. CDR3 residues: CASSFRTSGNEQFF. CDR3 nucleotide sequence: TGTGCCAGCAGCTTCCGGACTAGCGGTAATGAGCAGTTCTTC.

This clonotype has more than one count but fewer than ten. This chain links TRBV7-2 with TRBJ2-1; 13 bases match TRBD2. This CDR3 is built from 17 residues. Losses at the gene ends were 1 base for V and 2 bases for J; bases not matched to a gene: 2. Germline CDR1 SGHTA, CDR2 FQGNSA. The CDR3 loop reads CASSLVGLAGAYNEQFF. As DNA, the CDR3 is TGTGCCAGCAGCTTAGTCGGACTAGCGGGGGCCTACAATGAGCAGTTCTTC.